This T cell receptor (beta chain) was observed in a study of blood T cell repertoires in COVID-19. At the level of the study: Sample material is recorded as cDNA or gDNA derived from T cells, B-cell-depleted T cells, or PBMCs.

Per the original data handling: From reference gene primer amplification, estimates of nucleated cell counts were derived. Method: immunoSEQ multiplex PCR; TCRdb's copy keeps in-frame clones and lacks some. V and J calls and clone size come straight from that table; D and trimming were deduced from the DNA. This sample has 80,000 to 100,000 clones; around 72% occur once, and the top ten carry roughly 4%. Germline V gene data show CDR1 as MNHEY and CDR2 as SMNVEV (reference sequence). V lost 5 bases to trimming and J lost 4 bases, with 14 bases between them. This CDR3 has 14 amino acids. This receptor was obtained from a man between 65 and 80 years old with COVID-19, enrolled during active disease. The sequencing sample was made of peripheral blood. The chain links TRBV27 to TRBJ1-2; maybe TRBD1 (6 bases). DNA for the CDR3: TGTGCCAGCAGTCCAAGACAGGTTTTCTATGGCTACACCTTC. It is translated as CASSPRQVFYGYTF.